The 10 T cell receptor beta chains listed next were all sequenced from one sample in a study of identical twins. TCRdb independently ran MiXCR on the 5' RACE reads; one entry per CDR3 protein. The sample contains under 800,000 distinct CDR3 sequences, around 20% of which appear only once. This same sample was also part of a study on T cells expressing NK-cell markers.

The sequencing sample was made of PBMCs. Source of these receptors: a woman between 18 and 29 years old in good health.

Ten or more counts support this clonotype. V gene TRBV12-3 or TRBV12-4 combines with J gene TRBJ1-2; weak D call: TRBD1 (6 bases). Trimming took off 3 bases at V and 7 bases at J, with 12 bases between the two ends. The CDR3 length is 13 residues. DNA of the CDR3: TGTGCCAGCAGTTTCGGGGGGGCTGGTGGCTACACCTTC. It specifies CASSFGGAGGYTF.

This chain joins TRBV20-1 and TRBJ2-7; D may match TRBD1 or TRBD2 (5 bases each). Germline V gene sequence: CDR1 DFQATT, CDR2 SNEGSKA (reference sequence). The CDR3 runs 15 residues. Trimming shortened V by 5 bases and J by 0 bases, and 17 bases separated the two germline ends. The CDR3 loop is CSAHSGTHSSYEQYF. The CDR3 bases are TGCAGTGCTCATTCCGGGACCCATTCCTCCTACGAGCAGTACTTC.

The genes are TRBV27 and TRBJ1-2; 7 bases agree with TRBD1. Unmatched junction bases numbered 7, after V lost 5 bases and J lost 4 bases. Germline V lookup: CDR1 MNHEY, CDR2 SMNVEV (reference sequence). The length of the CDR3 is 14 residues. CDR3 region: CASSDRQGSYGYTF. The CDR3 bases are TGTGCCAGCAGTGACCGACAGGGCAGCTATGGCTACACCTTC.

V gene TRBV4-1 combines with J gene TRBJ2-3; D not certain. The CDR3 extends over 14 amino acids. V was cut by 0 bases and J by 6 bases, with 10 bases left in between. The germline V gene has CDR1 MGHRA and CDR2 YSYEKL. CDR3 sequence: CASSQDPHADTQYF. CDR3 nucleotide sequence: TGCGCCAGCAGCCAAGATCCCCACGCGGATACGCAGTATTTT.

The V and J genes are TRBV20-1 and TRBJ2-5, with unresolved D. Trimming removed 4 bases at V and 5 bases at J, with 8 bases between. Germline-derived CDR1 and CDR2 are DFQATT and SNEGSKA (reference sequence). The CDR3 consists of 11 residues. The CDR3 loop is CSATYLETQYF. CDR3 sequence (DNA): TGCAGTGCTACTTACTTGGAGACCCAGTACTTC.

This chain joins TRBV2 and TRBJ2-1; 8 bases align to TRBD2. Germline V gene lookup returns CDR1 SNHLY and CDR2 FYNNEI. J gave up 8 bases and V 7 bases, and 10 bases lay outside the gene matches. The CDR3 runs to 14 residues. The DNA for the CDR3 is TGTGCCAGCAAAACCGGGACGGGAGGGCATGAGCAGTTCTTC. This sequence encodes CASKTGTGGHEQFF.

J is TRBJ1-4 and V is TRBV20-1, with a possible D match to TRBD1 (6 bases). The CDR3 runs to 13 residues. Germline-derived CDR1 and CDR2 are DFQATT and SNEGSKA (reference sequence). V was pared by 5 bases and J by 6 bases, with 13 bases between. The CDR3 protein is CSAGGQTHEKLFF. Written as DNA, the CDR3 is TGCAGTGCTGGGGGACAAACCCATGAAAAACTGTTTTTT.

This rearrangement joins TRBV20-1 to TRBJ2-1; D gene unclear. The length of the CDR3 is 14 residues. Trimming cost V 3 bases and J 4 bases, with 13 bases left between them. Germline CDR1 reads DFQATT; CDR2 reads SNEGSKA (reference sequence). The CDR3 loop reads CSASSFSSYNEQFF. The CDR3 DNA follows: TGCAGTGCTAGCTCCTTCTCATCATACAATGAGCAGTTCTTC.

The chain employs TRBV6-5 and TRBJ1-1, with unresolved D. This CDR3 contains 14 residues. Trimming cost V 2 bases and J 4 bases, with 11 bases left between them. Germline CDR1 and CDR2: MNHEY and SVGAGI. The CDR3 DNA reads as TGTGCCAGCAGTTACGGGGTTCGGGGCACTGAAGCTTTCTTT. This sequence encodes CASSYGVRGTEAFF.

In this sample, this clonotype turned up many times. The rearrangement joins TRBV3-1 to TRBJ2-2, with 7 bases that match TRBD1. The CDR3 is 14 amino acids. CDR1 LGHDT and CDR2 YNNKEL come from the germline V gene (reference sequence). V gave up 3 bases and J gave up 6 bases; unmatched junction bases: 4. CDR3 DNA sequence: TGTGCCAGCAGCCACCGACAGGGTTCCGGGGAGCTGTTTTTT. It yields the protein CASSHRQGSGELFF.